Listed here is a single TCR beta chain. What it binds is not known. Brentuximab vedotin exposure varied among the patients, all of whom had relapsed after autologous stem cell transplantation. Looked up from germline, CDR1 is MNHEY and CDR2 is SVGAGI. V lost 7 bases and J lost 7; bases outside the gene matches: 8. The CDR3 is 14 residues long. The sample belongs to a study of PD-1 blockade in classical Hodgkin lymphoma. Study as a whole: The patients were dosed with nivolumab 3 mg/kg, infused intravenously every 2 weeks.

Profiled with immunoSEQ multiplex PCR; TCRdb holds only in-frame clones, not every one. This sample has tens of thousands of clones, with just over 85% found just once. Notes on the study in general: Baseline diversity was lower in partial responders and progressors than complete responders. Why the repertoires differ is still unclear, perhaps disease activity or prior therapy. Initiation of nivolumab under 1 year after ASCT led to exclusion of patients.

The sequence was obtained from a human donor with classical Hodgkin lymphoma. The chain recombines TRBV6-5 with TRBJ1-4; 8 nucleotides align to TRBD1. The specimen comprised peripheral blood mononuclear cells (PBMCs), sampled at baseline. The CDR3 loop is CASTYSGTGEKLFF. In DNA form, the CDR3 reads TGTGCCAGCACCTACTCCGGGACAGGTGAAAAACTGTTTTTT.